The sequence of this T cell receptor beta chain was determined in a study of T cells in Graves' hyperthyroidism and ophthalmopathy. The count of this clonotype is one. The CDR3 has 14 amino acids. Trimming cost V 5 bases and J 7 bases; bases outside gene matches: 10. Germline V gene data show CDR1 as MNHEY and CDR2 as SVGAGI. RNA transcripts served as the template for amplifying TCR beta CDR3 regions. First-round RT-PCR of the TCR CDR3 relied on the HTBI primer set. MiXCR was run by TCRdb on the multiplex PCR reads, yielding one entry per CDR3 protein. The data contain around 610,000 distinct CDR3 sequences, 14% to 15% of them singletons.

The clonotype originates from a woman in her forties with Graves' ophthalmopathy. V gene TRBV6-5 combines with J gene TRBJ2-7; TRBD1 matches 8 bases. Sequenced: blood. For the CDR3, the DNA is TGTGCCAGCAGTAACCCCGGACAGGGAGGTGAGCAGTACTTC. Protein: CASSNPGQGGEQYF.